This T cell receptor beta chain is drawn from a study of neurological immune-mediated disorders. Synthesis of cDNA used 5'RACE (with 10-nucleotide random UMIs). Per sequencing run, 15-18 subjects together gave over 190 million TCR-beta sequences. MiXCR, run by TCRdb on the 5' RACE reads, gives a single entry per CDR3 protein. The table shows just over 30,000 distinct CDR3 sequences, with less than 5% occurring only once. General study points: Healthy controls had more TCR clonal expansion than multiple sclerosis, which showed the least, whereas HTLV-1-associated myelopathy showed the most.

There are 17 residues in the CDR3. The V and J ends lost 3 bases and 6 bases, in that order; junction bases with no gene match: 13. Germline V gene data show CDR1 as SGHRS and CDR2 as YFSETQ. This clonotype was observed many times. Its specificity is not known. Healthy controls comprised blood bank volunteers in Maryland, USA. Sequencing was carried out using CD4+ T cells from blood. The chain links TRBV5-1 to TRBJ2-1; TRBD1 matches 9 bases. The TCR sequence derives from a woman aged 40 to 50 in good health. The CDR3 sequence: CASSSGDHRGRVNEQFF. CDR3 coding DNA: TGCGCCAGCAGCTCGGGGGACCACAGGGGGCGGGTCAATGAGCAGTTCTTC.